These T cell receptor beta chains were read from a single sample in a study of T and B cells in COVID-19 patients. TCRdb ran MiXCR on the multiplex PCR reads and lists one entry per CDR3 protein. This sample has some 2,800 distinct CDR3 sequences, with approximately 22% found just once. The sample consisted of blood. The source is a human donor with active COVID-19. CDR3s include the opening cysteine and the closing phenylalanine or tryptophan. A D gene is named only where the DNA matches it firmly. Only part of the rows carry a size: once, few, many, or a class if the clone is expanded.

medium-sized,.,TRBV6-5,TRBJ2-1,CASLGWDPGTPRAYNEQFF,TGTGCCAGCTTAGGGTGGGACCCCGGGACCCCCCGTGCCTACAATGAGCAGTTCTTC
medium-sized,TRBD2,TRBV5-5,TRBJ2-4,CASSWGGTSGSGGNIQYF,TGTGCCAGCAGCTGGGGGGGGACTAGCGGGAGTGGAGGTAACATTCAGTACTTC
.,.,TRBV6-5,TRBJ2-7,CASSDKAYEQYF,TGTGCCAGCAGTGACAAAGCCTACGAGCAGTACTTC
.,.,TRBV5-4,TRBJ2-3,CASSSSRTGATDTQYF,TGTGCCAGCAGCTCCAGCCGCACGGGGGCCACAGATACGCAGTATTTT
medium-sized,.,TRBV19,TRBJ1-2,CASSMTRLTGYGYTF,TGTGCCAGTAGTATGACCCGACTCACTGGGTATGGCTACACCTTC
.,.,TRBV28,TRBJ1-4,CASKRPMGATNEKLFF,TGTGCCAGCAAAAGGCCAATGGGGGCAACTAATGAAAAACTGTTTTTT
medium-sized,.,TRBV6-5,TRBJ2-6,CASSYFQRQYRNSGANVLTF,TGTGCCAGCAGTTACTTCCAAAGACAGTACCGGAACTCTGGGGCCAACGTCCTGACTTTC
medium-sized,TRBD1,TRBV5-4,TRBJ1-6,CASSSGTDHSPLHF,TGTGCCAGCAGCTCCGGGACAGATCATTCACCCCTCCACTTT
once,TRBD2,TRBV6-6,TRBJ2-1,CASTALAGPNEQFF,TGTGCCAGCACTGCTCTAGCGGGACCCAATGAGCAGTTCTTC
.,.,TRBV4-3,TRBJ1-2,CASSQERGREGIYGYTF,TGCGCCAGCAGCCAAGAAAGGGGTCGGGAAGGGATCTATGGCTACACCTTC
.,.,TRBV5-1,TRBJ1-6,CASSLDFHRETSPLHF,TGCGCCAGCAGCTTGGACTTCCACAGGGAAACTTCACCCCTCCACTTT
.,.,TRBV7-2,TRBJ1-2,CASSLQGWGYTF,TGTGCCAGCAGCTTGCAGGGTTGGGGCTACACCTTC
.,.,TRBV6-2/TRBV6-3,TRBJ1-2,CASTGAGGADYGYTF,TGTGCCAGCACCGGGGCCGGGGGCGCGGACTATGGCTACACCTTC
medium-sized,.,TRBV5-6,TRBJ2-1,CASMFNNEQFF,TGTGCCAGCATGTTCAACAATGAGCAGTTCTTC
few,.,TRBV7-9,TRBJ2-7,CASSLRTAGDNGRRSSYEQYF,TGTGCCAGCAGCTTAAGGACCGCGGGGGACAACGGTCGCAGGAGCTCCTACGAGCAGTACTTC
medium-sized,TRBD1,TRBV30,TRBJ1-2,CAWSEIGQEYGYTF,TGTGCCTGGAGTGAGATTGGACAGGAGTATGGCTACACCTTC
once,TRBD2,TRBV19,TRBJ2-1,CASSIEGVAGGGNEQFF,TGTGCCAGTAGTATAGAGGGCGTAGCGGGAGGAGGCAATGAGCAGTTCTTC
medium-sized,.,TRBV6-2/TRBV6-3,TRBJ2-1,CASTLGFYNEQFF,TGTGCCAGCACGTTGGGCTTTTACAATGAGCAGTTCTTC
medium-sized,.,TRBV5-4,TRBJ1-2,CASSPVQGVGGYTF,TGTGCCAGCAGCCCCGTACAGGGCGTTGGGGGCTACACCTTC
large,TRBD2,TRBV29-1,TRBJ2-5,CSVEDPGLAGVETQYF,TGCAGCGTTGAAGACCCGGGACTAGCGGGAGTAGAGACCCAGTACTTC
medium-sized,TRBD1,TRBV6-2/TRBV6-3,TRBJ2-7,CASSYSLDRGEYEQYF,TGTGCCAGCAGTTACTCTCTCGACAGGGGGGAATACGAGCAGTACTTC
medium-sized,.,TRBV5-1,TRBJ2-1,CASSLGLPGDEQFF,TGCGCCAGCAGCCTGGGACTCCCGGGGGATGAGCAGTTCTTC
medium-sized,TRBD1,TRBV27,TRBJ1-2,CASSFRSGRGRPGYGYTF,TGTGCCAGCAGTTTTAGGTCGGGCAGGGGGCGTCCAGGCTATGGCTACACCTTC
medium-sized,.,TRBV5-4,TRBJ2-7,CASSLGGYEQYF,TGTGCCAGCAGCTTGGGAGGCTACGAGCAGTACTTC
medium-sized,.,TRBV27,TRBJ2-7,CASSWGRAYEQYF,TGTGCCAGCAGTTGGGGCAGAGCCTACGAGCAGTACTTC
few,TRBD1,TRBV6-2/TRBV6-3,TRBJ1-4,CASSYSATGISIGEKLFF,TGTGCCAGCAGTTACTCGGCGACAGGGATCTCCATCGGAGAAAAACTGTTTTTT
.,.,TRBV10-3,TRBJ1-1,CATEPSTNTEAFF,TGTGCCACCGAACCTTCTACCAACACTGAAGCTTTCTTT
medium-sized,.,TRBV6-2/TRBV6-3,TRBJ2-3,CASTPVRATSTDTQYF,TGTGCCAGCACACCGGTGCGGGCCACTAGCACAGATACGCAGTATTTT
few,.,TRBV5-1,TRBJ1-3,CASSLEGNTIYF,TGCGCCAGCAGCTTGGAAGGAAACACCATATATTTT
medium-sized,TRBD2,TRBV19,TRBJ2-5,CASSYSGSAMETQYF,TGTGCCAGTAGCTATAGCGGGAGCGCCATGGAGACCCAGTACTTC
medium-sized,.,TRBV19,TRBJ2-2,CASSLTSGLVKNTGELFF,TGTGCCAGTAGTTTAACTTCGGGACTCGTAAAGAACACCGGGGAGCTGTTTTTT